This entry lists 10 T cell receptor beta chains sequenced from one sample in a study of shared clonotypes between healthy human individuals. This table comes from immunoSEQ multiplex PCR, and its TCRdb copy is limited to in-frame clones, with some not included. The data contain approximately 500,000 clones, 79% of them singletons. Specimen: PBMCs. These receptors all stem from a woman aged 40 to 50 in good health. Some clones in this sample may be carry-over from other donors' samples.

This chain connects TRBV19 to TRBJ2-2; TRBD1 matches at 7 bases. V lost 6 bases to trimming and J lost 0 bases; unmatched junction nucleotides: 10. Germline CDR1 and CDR2: LNHDA and SQIVND (reference sequence). The CDR3 is 17 residues long. CDR3 DNA: TGTGCCAGTAGCTTCAGTAGGGACAGCACGAACACCGGGGAGCTGTTTTTT. Protein: CASSFSRDSTNTGELFF.

The CDR3 here is CASSPLSESRRIEQFF. In DNA, the CDR3 is TGTGCCAGCAGCCCCCTTAGTGAATCAAGGAGAATTGAGCAGTTCTTC. The V call is TRBV14, the J call TRBJ2-1; D is unresolved. The CDR3 consists of 16 residues. Deletions cut 4 bases from V and 9 bases from J, with 22 bases between. Germline values: CDR1 SGHDN, CDR2 FVKESK.

This clone appeared once. The gene calls are TRBV21-1 and TRBJ2-3; TRBD1 reflects the table's D call only, with no check against the DNA. TRBV21-1 is described as a pseudogene. CDR3 length equals 15 residues. This CDR3 reads CASSARQGAGDTQYF. The CDR3 nucleotides are TGTGCCAGCAGCGCCCGCCAGGGGGCCGGGGATACGCAGTATTTT.

The chain carries TRBV10-2 and TRBJ1-5; a possible D gene is TRBD1 (5 bases). The CDR3 consists of 14 residues. CDR1 is WSHSY and CDR2 is SAAADI in the germline V gene. The V gene lost 0 bases and the J gene lost 7 bases, with 10 bases spanning the gap. The CDR3 sequence is CASSESLREQPQHF. In nucleotides, the CDR3 is TGCGCCAGCAGTGAGTCCCTCAGGGAACAGCCCCAGCATTTT.

The chain carries TRBV29-1 and TRBJ2-5; 10 nucleotides align to TRBD2. CDR3 size: 16 residues. Unmatched junction bases numbered 10, after V lost 5 bases and J lost 1 base. Germline assignment: CDR1 SQVTM and CDR2 ANQGSEA. CDR3 in DNA: TGCAGCGTTTCAACCTCCGGGACTAGCGTCCAAGAGACCCAGTACTTC. The encoded protein is CSVSTSGTSVQETQYF.

V is TRBV28 and J is TRBJ2-2; 8 bases are a match to TRBD1. CDR3 length equals 16 residues. V was clipped by 6 bases and J by 4 bases; unmatched bases: 10. Germline values: CDR1 MDHEN, CDR2 SYDVKM. This CDR3 is CASSPRGQVSTGELFF. In DNA form, the CDR3 reads TGTGCCAGCAGCCCGAGGGGACAGGTTAGCACCGGGGAGCTGTTTTTT.

This clone occurred once. The chain couples TRBV5-4 to TRBJ1-1; possibly TRBD1 for D (6 bases). The V end lost 3 bases, the J end lost 1 base, and 16 bases lay between the germline ends. The CDR3 is 16 residues long. CDR1 and CDR2 from the germline V gene are SGHNT and YYREEE (reference sequence). The CDR3 DNA reads TGTGCCAGCAGCTCGACAGGTCAAAGGCGGAACACTGAAGCTTTCTTT. Translated, it gives CASSSTGQRRNTEAFF.

Only a few counts were recorded for this clone. V usage is TRBV2 and J usage is TRBJ1-1, with D maybe TRBD1 (6 bases). V lost 6 bases to trimming and J lost 7 bases, with 15 bases between them. The CDR3 sequence is 13 residues long. Germline CDR1 is SNHLY and CDR2 is FYNNEI. The CDR3, as DNA: TGTGCCAGCAGAACAGGGAGAGGAGGTGAAGCTTTCTTT. It is translated as CASRTGRGGEAFF.

V gene TRBV5-1 combines with J gene TRBJ2-5, with 7 bases identical to TRBD2. With V trimmed by 5 bases and J by 4 bases, 11 bases remained unmatched. The germline V gene encodes CDR1 SGHRS and CDR2 YFSETQ. The CDR3 extends over 15 amino acids. The CDR3 DNA follows: TGCGCCAGCAGACTCATCGGGTCGGGGGGAGAGACCCAGTACTTC. Translated: CASRLIGSGGETQYF.

The V gene is TRBV7-3, the J gene TRBJ2-2; TRBD2 matches 7 bases. Per germline, CDR1 SGHTA and CDR2 FQGTGA. The trim removed 5 bases at V and 4 bases at J, leaving 7 bases unmatched. The CDR3 is 15 residues long. CDR3 nucleotide sequence: TGTGCCAGCAGCCCCTCGTGGGAGGGCACCGGGGAGCTGTTTTTT. It specifies CASSPSWEGTGELFF.